The sequence of this T cell receptor (beta chain) was determined in a study of T cells in Graves' hyperthyroidism and ophthalmopathy. The CDR3 length is 15 residues. V shed 5 bases, J shed 2 bases, and the junction held 6 bases outside the gene matches. Per germline, CDR1 MDHEN and CDR2 SYDVKM. This clonotype was recorded many times. TCR beta CDR3 regions were amplified from RNA. Researchers ran a first-round RT-PCR on the TCR CDR3 using the HTBI primer set. TCRdb independently ran MiXCR on the multiplex PCR reads; one entry per CDR3 protein. The sample carries about 510,000 distinct CDR3 sequences, 12% to 15% recorded once. Patients aged 18 to 65 with hyperthyroidism were newly diagnosed, with duration under 2 months.

The receptor comes from a woman in her 40s with Graves' hyperthyroidism. The material sequenced was blood. This chain links TRBV28 with TRBJ2-5; 9 positions match TRBD1. DNA of the CDR3: TGTGCCAGCAGTCCCCCGACAGGGGGGCAAGAGACCCAGTACTTC. It is translated as CASSPPTGGQETQYF. The variable domain in full, with the rest retrieved from reference TRBV28 and TRBJ2-5, is DVKVTQSSRYLVKRTGEKVFLECVQDMDHENMFWYRQDPGLGLRLIYFSYDVKMKEKGDIPEGYSVSREKKERFSLILESASTNQTSMYLCASSPPTGGQETQYFGPGTRLLVL.